The 13 T cell receptor beta chains below were found in one sample sequenced in a study of T cells in Graves' hyperthyroidism and ophthalmopathy. RNA transcripts served as the template for amplifying TCR beta CDR3 regions. A first-round RT-PCR of the TCR CDR3 used the HTBI primer set. TCRdb called the multiplex PCR reads again in MiXCR, with one record for every CDR3 protein. The data contain about 590,000 distinct CDR3 sequences, about 15% of them singletons. Sequencing was done on a sample of blood. The receptors derive from a woman in her twenties or thirties with Graves' hyperthyroidism.

This clonotype was seen a handful of times. This chain uses TRBV30 with TRBJ1-3; possible D gene TRBD1, 5 bases. V was cut by 2 bases and J by 4 bases, with 9 bases left in between. Germline assignment: CDR1 GTSNPN and CDR2 SVGIG (reference sequence). The CDR3 spans 13 residues. DNA of the CDR3: TGTGCCTGGAGTACCGGGGACGGAAACACCATATATTTT. Its translation is CAWSTGDGNTIYF.

This clonotype has a count of ten or more. The gene calls are TRBV27 and TRBJ1-5, with a tentative D call TRBD1 (6 bases). The CDR3 extends over 14 amino acids. V was clipped by 5 bases and J by 4 bases, with 12 bases between them. CDR1 is MNHEY and CDR2 is SMNVEV in the germline V gene (reference sequence). The CDR3 nucleotides are TGTGCCAGCAGTCCCGGGACAATGAATCAGCCCCAGCATTTT. Its translation is CASSPGTMNQPQHF.

This chain joins TRBV7-9 and TRBJ2-3, with 8 bases lining up with TRBD2. There are 15 residues in the CDR3. Trimming took 0 bases from V and 13 from J; bases not matched to a gene: 12. Germline CDR1 SEHNR, CDR2 FQNEAQ (reference sequence). CDR3 residues: CASSLAESGRPREYF. CDR3 bases: TGTGCCAGCAGCTTAGCCGAAAGCGGGAGACCTCGGGAGTATTTT. Supplemented by reference TRBV7-9 and TRBJ2-3, the full variable domain reads DTGVSQNPRHKITKRGQNVTFRCDPISEHNRLYWYRQTLGQGPEFLTYFQNEAQLEKSRLLSDRFSAERPKGSFSTLEIQRTEQGDSAMYLCASSLAESGRPREYFGPGTRLTVL.

This clonotype has at least ten counts. The V gene is TRBV5-1, the J gene TRBJ2-7; D not certain. CDR1 and CDR2 from the germline V gene are SGHRS and YFSETQ. Deletions cut 2 bases from V and 0 bases from J, with 12 bases between. The CDR3 contains 15 residues. As DNA, the CDR3 is TGCGCCAGCAGCTTCCAAAAGGGATTCTCCTACGAGCAGTACTTC. Encoded protein: CASSFQKGFSYEQYF.

The table lists this clonotype with many counts. V usage is TRBV3-1 and J usage is TRBJ1-1; D is uncertain. CDR1 is LGHDT and CDR2 is YNNKEL in the germline V gene (reference sequence). Trimming stripped 4 bases from V and 0 bases from J, with 6 bases between. The CDR3 sequence is 13 residues long. DNA of the CDR3: TGTGCCAGCAGCCCAACAATGAACACTGAAGCTTTCTTT. It is translated as CASSPTMNTEAFF.

The chain uses TRBV19 and TRBJ2-7; 12 bases agree with TRBD2. V shed 3 bases and J 4 bases; nucleotides not matched to a gene: 4. The CDR3 covers 15 residues. The germline V gene has CDR1 LNHDA and CDR2 SQIVND (reference sequence). CDR3 sequence reads: CASSILAGGLYEQYF. The CDR3 bases are TGTGCCAGTAGTATCCTAGCGGGAGGGCTGTACGAGCAGTACTTC.

This clonotype was recorded many times. The V gene is TRBV28, the J gene TRBJ2-3; TRBD1 aligns across 11 bases. The V and J ends lost 5 bases and 0 bases, in that order; junction bases with no gene match: 4. The CDR3 consists of 16 residues. The germline V gene has CDR1 MDHEN and CDR2 SYDVKM. The CDR3, as DNA: TGTGCCAGCAGTCGGGACAGGGGGATTAGCACAGATACGCAGTATTTT. Residues: CASSRDRGISTDTQYF.

The sample holds many counts of this clonotype. This chain links TRBV5-1 with TRBJ2-1; 9 bases are shared with TRBD2. This CDR3 is 17 amino acids long. With 1 base clipped from V and 8 bases from J, the junction kept 13 bases outside the gene matches. CDR1 is SGHRS, CDR2 YFSETQ, per germline. CDR3 in DNA: TGCGCCAGCAGCTTGAGGCTCTGGCGAGCGGGAGGAGATGAGCAGTTCTTC. Residues: CASSLRLWRAGGDEQFF.

The V call is TRBV9, the J call TRBJ2-1, with 9 nucleotides matching TRBD1. Germline-derived CDR1 and CDR2 are SGDLS and YYNGEE. CDR3 length: 15 amino acids. V trimming: 0 bases; J trimming: 9 bases; junction bases outside the gene matches: 7. The CDR3 region has the DNA TGTGCCAGCAGCGTAGTGGGACAGGGCTCTAGTGAGCAGTTCTTC. Translating it yields CASSVVGQGSSEQFF.

The chain employs TRBV19 and TRBJ1-5, with a possible D match to TRBD1 (5 bases). Germline V CDR1 and CDR2: LNHDA, SQIVND (reference sequence). This CDR3 contains 13 residues. The germline V and J ends were trimmed by 6 bases and 5 bases, with 11 bases remaining between them. The CDR3 DNA reads TGTGCCAGTAGCCACGGGACCTATCAGCCCCAGCATTTT. Translation: CASSHGTYQPQHF.

This clonotype was picked up many times. The chain links TRBV4-2 to TRBJ1-6; tentatively, D is TRBD1 (5 bases). Germline V lookup: CDR1 LGHNA, CDR2 YNFKEQ. This CDR3 has 20 amino acids. V lost 2 bases and J 8 bases, leaving 28 bases between the germline ends. The CDR3 here is CASSQRLGQMVGEMDSPLHF. The CDR3 nucleotides are TGTGCCAGCAGCCAACGTCTGGGGCAGATGGTAGGAGAGATGGATTCACCCCTCCACTTT.

Concerning this clonotype: A single base separates this from a much larger clone, so it may be a read error. This chain joins TRBV7-2 and TRBJ2-7; 7 bases match TRBD2. The CDR3 spans 13 residues. Germline trimming cut 4 bases from V and 4 bases from J; bases unmatched to any gene: 4. In germline, CDR1 is SGHTA, CDR2 FQGNSA. The CDR3 coding sequence is TGTGCCAGCAGCTCCGACGGGGGGTACGAGCAGTACTTC. Protein: CASSSDGGYEQYF.

The CDR3 spells CASSQDYGDGRGKNNEQFF. In DNA, the CDR3 is TGCGCCAGCAGCCAAGATTATGGGGACGGGAGGGGGAAGAACAATGAGCAGTTCTTC. The V and J genes are TRBV4-1 and TRBJ2-1, with 8 bases that match TRBD2. The length of the CDR3 is 19 residues. The junction had 15 bases not matched to a gene; V was cut back by 0 bases and J by 5 bases. Germline CDR1 MGHRA, CDR2 YSYEKL.